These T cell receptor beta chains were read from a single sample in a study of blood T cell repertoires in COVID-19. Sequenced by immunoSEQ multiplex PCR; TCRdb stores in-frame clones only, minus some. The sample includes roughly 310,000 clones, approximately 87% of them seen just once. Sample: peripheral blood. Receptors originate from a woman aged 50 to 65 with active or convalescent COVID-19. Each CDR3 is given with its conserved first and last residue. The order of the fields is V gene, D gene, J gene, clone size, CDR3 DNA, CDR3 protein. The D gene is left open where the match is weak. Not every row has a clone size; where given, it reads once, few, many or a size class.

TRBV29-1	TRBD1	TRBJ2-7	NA	TGCAGCGCTGGACAGGGCTCCTACGAGCAGTACTTC	CSAGQGSYEQYF
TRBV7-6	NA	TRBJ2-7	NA	TGTGCCAGCAGCGTAGGTCAGGGAGGCTACGAGCAGTACTTC	CASSVGQGGYEQYF
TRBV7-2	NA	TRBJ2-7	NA	TGTGCCAGCGGGTACCAGGGGCCTTCCTACGAGCAGTACTTC	CASGYQGPSYEQYF
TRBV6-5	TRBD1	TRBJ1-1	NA	TGTGCCAGCAGTTGGGGGACAGGGGTGAGCACTGAAGCTTTCTTT	CASSWGTGVSTEAFF
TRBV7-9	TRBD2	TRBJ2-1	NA	TGTGCCAGGGGGACTATGAACAATGAGCAGTTCTTC	CARGTMNNEQFF
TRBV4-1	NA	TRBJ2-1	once	TGCGCCAGCAGCCTGGGGCTCCAATCCTACAATGAGCAGTTCTTC	CASSLGLQSYNEQFF
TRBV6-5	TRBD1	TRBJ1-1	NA	TGTGCCAGCAGGTTTACAGGGGGACCTGAAGCTTTCTTT	CASRFTGGPEAFF
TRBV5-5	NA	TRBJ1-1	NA	TGTGCCAGCAGCTGGGTGTTGGACAGTTCAGAAGCTTTCTTT	CASSWVLDSSEAFF
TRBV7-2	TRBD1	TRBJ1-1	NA	TGTGCCAGCAGCTTAGCTGACAGGGCGGCTGAAGCTTTCTTT	CASSLADRAAEAFF
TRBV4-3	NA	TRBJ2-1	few	TGCGCCAGCAGCCCGGGGGTGTCCTACAATGAGCAGTTCTTC	CASSPGVSYNEQFF
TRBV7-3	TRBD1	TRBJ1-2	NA	TGTGCCAGCAGCTTAAGTTTCAGCCAAGGGGGCGGGCATCTCTACACCTTC	CASSLSFSQGGGHLYTF
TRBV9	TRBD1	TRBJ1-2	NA	TGTGCCAGCAACCCGGGACAGGGGGCGTTTGGCTACACCTTC	CASNPGQGAFGYTF
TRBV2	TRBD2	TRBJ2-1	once	TGTGCCAGCAGGGCCAGGACTAGCGGGAGTTTCGATGAGCAGTTCTTC	CASRARTSGSFDEQFF